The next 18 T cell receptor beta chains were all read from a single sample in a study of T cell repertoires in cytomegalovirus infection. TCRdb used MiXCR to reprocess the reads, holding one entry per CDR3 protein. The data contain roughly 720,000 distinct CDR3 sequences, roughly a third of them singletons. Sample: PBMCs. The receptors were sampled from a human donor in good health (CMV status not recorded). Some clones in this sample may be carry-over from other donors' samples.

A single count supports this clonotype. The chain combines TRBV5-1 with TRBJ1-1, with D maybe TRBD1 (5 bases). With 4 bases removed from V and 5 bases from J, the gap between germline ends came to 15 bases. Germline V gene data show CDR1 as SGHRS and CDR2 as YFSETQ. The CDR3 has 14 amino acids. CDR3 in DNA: TGCGCCAGCAGCCCTTCCGGGACGGTTACTGAAGCTTTCTTT. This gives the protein CASSPSGTVTEAFF.

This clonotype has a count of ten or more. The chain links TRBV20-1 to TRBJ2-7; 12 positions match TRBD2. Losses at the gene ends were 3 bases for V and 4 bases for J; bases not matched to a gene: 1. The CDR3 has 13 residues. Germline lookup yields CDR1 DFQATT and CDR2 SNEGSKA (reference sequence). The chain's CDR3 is CSARGTSGYEQYF. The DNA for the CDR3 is TGCAGTGCTAGGGGGACTAGCGGGTACGAGCAGTACTTC.

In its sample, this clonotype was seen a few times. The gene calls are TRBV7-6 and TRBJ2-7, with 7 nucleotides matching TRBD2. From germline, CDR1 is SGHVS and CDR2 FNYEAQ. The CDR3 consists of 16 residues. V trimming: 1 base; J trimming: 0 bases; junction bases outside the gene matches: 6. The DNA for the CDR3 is TGTGCCAGCAGCTTAGAGTGGGGGGGGACCTCCTACGAGCAGTACTTC. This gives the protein CASSLEWGGTSYEQYF.

The CDR3 here is CATGGGGPSNTGELFF. CDR3 nucleotides: TGTGCCACGGGGGGAGGGGGACCCTCGAACACCGGGGAGCTGTTTTTT. This chain uses TRBV24-1 with TRBJ2-2; D possibly corresponds to TRBD2 (7 bases). Per germline, CDR1 KGHDR and CDR2 SFDVKD. CDR3 size: 16 residues. The germline V and J ends were trimmed by 10 bases and 0 bases, with 17 bases remaining between them.

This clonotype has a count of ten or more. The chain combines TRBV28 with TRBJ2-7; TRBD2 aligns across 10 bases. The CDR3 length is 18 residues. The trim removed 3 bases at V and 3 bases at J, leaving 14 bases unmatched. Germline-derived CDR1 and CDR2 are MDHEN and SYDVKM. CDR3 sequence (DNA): TGTGCCAGCAGTTTCACAGAATACAGCGGGAGGGACGACTACGAGCAGTACTTC. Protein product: CASSFTEYSGRDDYEQYF.

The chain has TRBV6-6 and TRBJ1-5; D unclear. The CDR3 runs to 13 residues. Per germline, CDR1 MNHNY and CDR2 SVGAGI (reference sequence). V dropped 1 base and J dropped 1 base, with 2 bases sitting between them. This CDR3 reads CASSYWSNQPQHF. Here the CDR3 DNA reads TGTGCCAGCAGTTACTGGAGCAATCAGCCCCAGCATTTT.

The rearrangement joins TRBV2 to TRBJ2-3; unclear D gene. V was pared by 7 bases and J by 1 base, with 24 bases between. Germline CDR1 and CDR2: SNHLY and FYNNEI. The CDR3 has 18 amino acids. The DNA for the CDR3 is TGTGCCAGCACTTCATACTGGACGGAATCTACTGGCACAGATACGCAGTATTTT. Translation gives CASTSYWTESTGTDTQYF. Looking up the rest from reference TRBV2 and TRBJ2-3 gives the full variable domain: EPEVTQTPSHQVTQMGQEVILRCVPISNHLYFYWYRQILGQKVEFLVSFYNNEISEKSEIFDDQFSVERPDGSNFTLKIRSTKLEDSAMYFCASTSYWTESTGTDTQYFGPGTRLTVL.

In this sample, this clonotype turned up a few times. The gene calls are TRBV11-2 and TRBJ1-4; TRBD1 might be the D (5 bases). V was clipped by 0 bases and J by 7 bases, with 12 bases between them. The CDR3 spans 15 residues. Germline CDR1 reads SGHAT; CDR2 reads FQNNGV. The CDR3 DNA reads TGTGCCAGCAGCTTAGATTGGGGGACGAGTGAAAAACTGTTTTTT. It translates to CASSLDWGTSEKLFF.

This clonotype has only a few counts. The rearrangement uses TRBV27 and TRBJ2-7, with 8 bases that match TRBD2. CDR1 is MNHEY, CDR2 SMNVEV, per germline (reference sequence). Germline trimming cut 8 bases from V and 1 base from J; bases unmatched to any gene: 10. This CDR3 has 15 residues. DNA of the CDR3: TGTGCCAGCCGCGATAGCGGGACGATTTCCTACGAGCAGTACTTC. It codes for CASRDSGTISYEQYF.

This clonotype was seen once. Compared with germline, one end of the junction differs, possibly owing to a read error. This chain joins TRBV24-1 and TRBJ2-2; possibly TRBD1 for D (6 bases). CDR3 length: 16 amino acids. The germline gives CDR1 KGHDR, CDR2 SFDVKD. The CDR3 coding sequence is TGTGCCACCAGTGATCCGAGTATTAGGGGGTCTGGGGTGCTGTTTTTT. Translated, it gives CATSDPSIRGSGVLFF.

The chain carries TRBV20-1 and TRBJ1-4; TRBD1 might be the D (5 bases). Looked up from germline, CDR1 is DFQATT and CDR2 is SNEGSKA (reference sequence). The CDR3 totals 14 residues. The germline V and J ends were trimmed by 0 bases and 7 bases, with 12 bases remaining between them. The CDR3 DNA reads TGCAGTGCTAGAGATCCCGGGGGTAGTGAAAAACTGTTTTTT. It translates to CSARDPGGSEKLFF.

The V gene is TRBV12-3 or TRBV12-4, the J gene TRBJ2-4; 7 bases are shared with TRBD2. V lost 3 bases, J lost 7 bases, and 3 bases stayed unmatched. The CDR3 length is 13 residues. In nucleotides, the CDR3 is TGTGCCAGCAGTTTCGGGAGGTTGAACATTCAGTACTTC. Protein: CASSFGRLNIQYF.

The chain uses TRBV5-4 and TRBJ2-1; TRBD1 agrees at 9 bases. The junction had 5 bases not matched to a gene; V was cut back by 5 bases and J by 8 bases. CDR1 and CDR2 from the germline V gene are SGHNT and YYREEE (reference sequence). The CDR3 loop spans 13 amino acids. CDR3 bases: TGTGCCAGCAGGGGGGACAGGGTGGATGAGCAGTTCTTC. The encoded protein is CASRGDRVDEQFF.

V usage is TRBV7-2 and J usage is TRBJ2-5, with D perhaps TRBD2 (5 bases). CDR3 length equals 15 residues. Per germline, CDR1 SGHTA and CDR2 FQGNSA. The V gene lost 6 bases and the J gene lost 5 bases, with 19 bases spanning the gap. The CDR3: CASRYAGWGSETQYF. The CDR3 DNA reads TGTGCCAGCAGATACGCGGGTTGGGGATCGGAGACCCAGTACTTC.

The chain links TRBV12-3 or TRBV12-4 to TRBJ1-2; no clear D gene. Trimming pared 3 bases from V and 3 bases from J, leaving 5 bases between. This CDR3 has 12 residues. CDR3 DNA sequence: TGTGCCAGCAGTTTCTCGGACTATGGCTACACCTTC. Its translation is CASSFSDYGYTF.

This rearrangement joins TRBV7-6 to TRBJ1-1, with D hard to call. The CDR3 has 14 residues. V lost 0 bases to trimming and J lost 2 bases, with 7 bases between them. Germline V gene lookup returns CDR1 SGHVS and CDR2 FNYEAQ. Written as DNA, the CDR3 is TGTGCCAGCAGCTTAGCGCGGATTAACACTGAAGCTTTCTTT. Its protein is CASSLARINTEAFF.

The CDR3 reads CASSRDSGGAANVLTF. The CDR3 region has the DNA TGTGCCAGTAGCCGGGACAGCGGAGGTGCGGCCAACGTCCTGACTTTC. V usage is TRBV7-2 and J usage is TRBJ2-6; TRBD1 matches at 7 bases. There are 16 residues in the CDR3. Germline V gene data show CDR1 as SGHTA and CDR2 as FQGNSA. J was trimmed by 6 bases and V by 9 bases; bases with no gene match: 14.

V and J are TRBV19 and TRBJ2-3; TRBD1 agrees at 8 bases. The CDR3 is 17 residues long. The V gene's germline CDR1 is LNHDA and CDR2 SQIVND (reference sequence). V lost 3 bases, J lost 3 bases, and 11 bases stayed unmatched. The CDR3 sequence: CASSMKGQGAITDTQYF. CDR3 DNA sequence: TGTGCCAGTAGTATGAAGGGGCAGGGGGCTATAACAGATACGCAGTATTTT.